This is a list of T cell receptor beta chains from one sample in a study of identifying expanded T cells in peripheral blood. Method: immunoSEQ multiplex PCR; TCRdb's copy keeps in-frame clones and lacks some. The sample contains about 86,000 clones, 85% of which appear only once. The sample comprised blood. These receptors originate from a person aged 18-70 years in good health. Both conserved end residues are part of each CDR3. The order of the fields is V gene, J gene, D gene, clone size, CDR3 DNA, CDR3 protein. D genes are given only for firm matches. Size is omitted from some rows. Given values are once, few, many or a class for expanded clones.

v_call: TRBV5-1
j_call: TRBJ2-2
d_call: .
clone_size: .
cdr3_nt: TGCGCCAGCAGCTTGGACCCCTCGGCAAGTCCCGGGGAGCTGTTTTTT
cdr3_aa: CASSLDPSASPGELFF

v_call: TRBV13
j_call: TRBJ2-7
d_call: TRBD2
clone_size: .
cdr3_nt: TGTGCCAGCAGCGGCTCTAGCGGGGGGGCCGGGGGACTCGAGCAGTACTTC
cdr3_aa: CASSGSSGGAGGLEQYF

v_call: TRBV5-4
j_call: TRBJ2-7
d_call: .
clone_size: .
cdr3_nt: TGTGCCAGCAGCTTGGGAAGGTCTCCCTACGAGCAGTACTTC
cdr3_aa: CASSLGRSPYEQYF

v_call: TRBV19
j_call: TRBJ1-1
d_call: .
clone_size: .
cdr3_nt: TGTGCCAGTATGGTGGTGTTGAGGGGCCACACTGAAGCTTTCTTT
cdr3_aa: CASMVVLRGHTEAFF

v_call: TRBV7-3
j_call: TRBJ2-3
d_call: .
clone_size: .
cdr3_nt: TGTGCCAGCAGCTTAGGGGTTTCCACAGATACGCAGTATTTT
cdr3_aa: CASSLGVSTDTQYF

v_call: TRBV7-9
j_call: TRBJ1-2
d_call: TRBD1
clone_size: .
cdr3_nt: TGTGCCAGCAGCCGGGACAGCTATGGCTACACCTTC
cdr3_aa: CASSRDSYGYTF

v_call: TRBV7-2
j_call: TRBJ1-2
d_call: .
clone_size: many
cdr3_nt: TGTGCCAGCAGCTTAGCGAAAGGGGCATACCATGGCTACACCTTC
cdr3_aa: CASSLAKGAYHGYTF

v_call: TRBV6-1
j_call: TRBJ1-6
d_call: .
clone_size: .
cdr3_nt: TGTGCCAGCAGTGAAAGGAGAAATCCGGGTTCACCCCTCCACTTT
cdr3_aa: CASSERRNPGSPLHF

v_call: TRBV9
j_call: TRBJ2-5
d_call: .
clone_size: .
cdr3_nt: TGTGCCAGCAGCGGGGAGCATTTGGGGCCAAGATTTGCGACCCAGTACTTC
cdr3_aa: CASSGEHLGPRFATQYF

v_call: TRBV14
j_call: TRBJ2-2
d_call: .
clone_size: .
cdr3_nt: TGTGCCAGCAGCCCGATGGGAACCGGGGAGCTGTTTTTT
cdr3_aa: CASSPMGTGELFF

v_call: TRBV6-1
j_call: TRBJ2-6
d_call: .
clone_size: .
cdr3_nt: TGTGCCAGCAGGTCGGGGGGCAGTGGGGCCAACGTCCTGACTTTC
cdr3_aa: CASRSGGSGANVLTF